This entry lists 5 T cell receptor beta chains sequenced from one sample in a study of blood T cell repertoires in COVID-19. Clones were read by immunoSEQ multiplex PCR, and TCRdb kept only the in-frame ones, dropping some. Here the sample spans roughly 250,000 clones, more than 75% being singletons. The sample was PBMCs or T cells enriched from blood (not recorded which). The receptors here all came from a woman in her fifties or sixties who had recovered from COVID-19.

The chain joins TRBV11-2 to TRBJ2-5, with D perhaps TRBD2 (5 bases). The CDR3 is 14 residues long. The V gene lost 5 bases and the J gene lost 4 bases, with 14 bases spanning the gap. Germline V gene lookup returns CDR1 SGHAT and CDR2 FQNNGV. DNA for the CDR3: TGTGCCAGCAGCCCCGGTAGCGTTGCAGAGACCCAGTACTTC. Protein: CASSPGSVAETQYF.

The CDR3 protein is CASSLELEGETQYF. In DNA form, the CDR3 reads TGCGCCAGCAGCTTGGAACTGGAGGGGGAGACCCAGTACTTC. The chain combines TRBV5-1 with TRBJ2-5; maybe TRBD2 (6 bases). With 0 bases removed from V and 5 bases from J, the gap between germline ends came to 11 bases. Germline V CDR1 and CDR2: SGHRS, YFSETQ. This CDR3 is 14 amino acids long.

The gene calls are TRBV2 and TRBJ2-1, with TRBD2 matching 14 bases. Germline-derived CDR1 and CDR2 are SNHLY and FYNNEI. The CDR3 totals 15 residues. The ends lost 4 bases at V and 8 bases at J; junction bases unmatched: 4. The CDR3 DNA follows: TGTGCCAGCAGTGTAGGGACTAGCGGGAGCCATGAGCAGTTCTTC. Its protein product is CASSVGTSGSHEQFF.

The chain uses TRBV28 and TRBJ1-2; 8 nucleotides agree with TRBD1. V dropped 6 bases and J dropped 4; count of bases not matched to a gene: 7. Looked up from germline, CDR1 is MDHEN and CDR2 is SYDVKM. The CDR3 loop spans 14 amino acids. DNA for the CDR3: TGTGCCAGCAGGCACGCCGACAGGGGCTATGGCTACACCTTC. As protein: CASRHADRGYGYTF.

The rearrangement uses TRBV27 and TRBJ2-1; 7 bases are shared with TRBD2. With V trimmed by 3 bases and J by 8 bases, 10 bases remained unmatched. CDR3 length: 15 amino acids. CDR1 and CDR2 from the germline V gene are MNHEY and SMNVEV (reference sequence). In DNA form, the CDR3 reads TGTGCCAGCAGTTTTGTGGGAGGGTCCTGGGATGAGCAGTTCTTC. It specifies CASSFVGGSWDEQFF.